Each of the 30 T cell receptor beta chains below was sequenced from the same sample in a study of shared T cell receptors in the human thymus. The assay was immunoSEQ multiplex PCR, and TCRdb's table has in-frame clones only and misses some. This sample has some 760,000 clones, with roughly 88% found just once. This sample also belongs to another study, concerning human thymus T cells.

The source material was thymocytes. These receptors were obtained from a girl less than two years old with a congenital heart defect.

The V call is TRBV2, the J call TRBJ2-1; D is perhaps TRBD1 (5 bases). There are 14 residues in the CDR3. CDR1 and CDR2 (germline): SNHLY, FYNNEI. Trimming removed 7 bases from V and 4 bases from J, with 14 bases in between. CDR3 in amino acids: CASNRQGSYNEQFF. For the CDR3, the DNA is TGTGCCAGCAATCGGCAGGGATCTTACAATGAGCAGTTCTTC. Using reference TRBV2 and TRBJ2-1 for the parts outside the CDR3, the full variable domain is EPEVTQTPSHQVTQMGQEVILRCVPISNHLYFYWYRQILGQKVEFLVSFYNNEISEKSEIFDDQFSVERPDGSNFTLKIRSTKLEDSAMYFCASNRQGSYNEQFFGPGTRLTVL.

V gene TRBV2 combines with J gene TRBJ1-2; D is unclear. V lost 1 base and J 0 bases, leaving 6 bases between the germline ends. The CDR3 length is 14 residues. Germline-derived CDR1 and CDR2 are SNHLY and FYNNEI. This chain's CDR3 is CASSEVQPNYGYTF. The CDR3 DNA follows: TGTGCCAGCAGTGAAGTACAGCCTAACTATGGCTACACCTTC. Using reference TRBV2 and TRBJ1-2 for the parts outside the CDR3, the full variable domain is EPEVTQTPSHQVTQMGQEVILRCVPISNHLYFYWYRQILGQKVEFLVSFYNNEISEKSEIFDDQFSVERPDGSNFTLKIRSTKLEDSAMYFCASSEVQPNYGYTFGSGTRLTVV.

This sequence joins TRBV19 and TRBJ2-1, with D tentatively TRBD1 (6 bases). CDR1 LNHDA and CDR2 SQIVND come from the germline V gene (reference sequence). This CDR3 region has 15 residues. The V end was cut by 5 bases, the J end by 10 bases, with 21 bases between. CDR3 nucleotides: TGTGCCAGTAGTCTGCGAATAATTGAGGGGACAGAGCAGTTCTTC. Encoded protein: CASSLRIIEGTEQFF.

This chain uses TRBV25-1 with TRBJ2-5; 7 bases match TRBD1. The CDR3 consists of 18 residues. With 3 bases clipped from V and 10 bases from J, the junction kept 23 bases outside the gene matches. CDR1 and CDR2 from the germline V gene are MGHDK and SYGVNS. For the CDR3, the DNA is TGTGCCAGCAGTGATCGCCAAGGGGGCAAGCAGGGATATTTGAGCCAGTACTTC. Residues: CASSDRQGGKQGYLSQYF.

The chain has TRBV5-5 and TRBJ1-6; D unclear. With 5 bases removed from V and 7 bases from J, the gap between germline ends came to 25 bases. CDR1 and CDR2 from the germline V gene are SGHKS and YYEKEE (reference sequence). The CDR3 contains 18 residues. The CDR3 is CASRRVTPGLFLNSPLHF. The CDR3 DNA reads as TGTGCCAGCAGGCGGGTGACCCCGGGTCTCTTCCTAAATTCACCCCTCCACTTT.

This sequence joins TRBV4-1 and TRBJ1-1, with D unclear. The CDR3 has 15 amino acids. V was clipped by 1 base and J by 1 base, with 10 bases between them. In germline, CDR1 is MGHRA, CDR2 YSYEKL. In DNA, the CDR3 is TGCGCCAGCAGCCAAGGCGGTGGCCAGAACACTGAAGCTTTCTTT. It codes for CASSQGGGQNTEAFF.

This clone has a single count. The chain recombines TRBV19 with TRBJ1-1; possibly TRBD1 for D (5 bases). V shed 4 bases and J shed 3 bases, with 15 bases lying between them. Germline loops: CDR1 LNHDA, CDR2 SQIVND (reference sequence). The CDR3 totals 15 residues. CDR3 bases: TGTGCCAGTAGTACCAACAACCCGACAGACACTGAAGCTTTCTTT. Translating it yields CASSTNNPTDTEAFF. Complete variable domain (other parts from reference TRBV19 and TRBJ1-1): DGGITQSPKYLFRKEGQNVTLSCEQNLNHDAMYWYRQDPGQGLRLIYYSQIVNDFQKGDIAEGYSVSREKKESFPLTVTSAQKNPTAFYLCASSTNNPTDTEAFFGQGTRLTVV.

This clone was seen once. V usage is TRBV5-8 and J usage is TRBJ1-3; D possibly corresponds to TRBD1 (6 bases). CDR1 and CDR2 from the germline V gene are SGHTS and YDEGEE. V was trimmed by 4 bases and J by 3 bases, leaving 20 bases between them. This CDR3 contains 17 residues. The CDR3 loop is CASSRPPKQGIGNTIYF. CDR3 coding DNA: TGTGCCAGCAGCCGGCCTCCAAAACAGGGCATTGGAAACACCATATATTTT.

The chain couples TRBV14 to TRBJ1-1, with a tentative D call TRBD1 (6 bases). The CDR3 covers 15 residues. The germline gives CDR1 SGHDN, CDR2 FVKESK. Trimming cost V 1 base and J 3 bases, with 12 bases left between them. CDR3 sequence reads: CASSQGAGADTEAFF. CDR3 nucleotide sequence: TGTGCCAGCAGCCAAGGGGCAGGGGCGGACACTGAAGCTTTCTTT.

This chain connects TRBV4-1 to TRBJ2-1; 10 positions agree with TRBD2. Germline V lookup: CDR1 MGHRA, CDR2 YSYEKL. After removal of 1 base from V and 8 bases from J, the junction contained 8 bases not matched to a gene. CDR3 length: 16 amino acids. DNA of the CDR3: TGCGCCAGCAGCCAAGTGTGTAGCGGGGGGCGCCATGAGCAGTTCTTC. This codes for CASSQVCSGGRHEQFF.

The rearrangement uses TRBV10-3 and TRBJ2-5, with D perhaps TRBD1 (6 bases). The CDR3 totals 15 residues. V was clipped by 4 bases and J by 2 bases, with 14 bases between them. Germline V gene sequence: CDR1 ENHRY, CDR2 SYGVKD. As DNA, the CDR3 is TGTGCCATCAGTGCTACCTACAGGGTTCAAGAGACCCAGTACTTC. It encodes CAISATYRVQETQYF.

V gene TRBV13 combines with J gene TRBJ2-5; 15 bases agree with TRBD2. J gave up 1 base and V 4 bases, and 10 bases lay outside the gene matches. The germline gives CDR1 PRHDT, CDR2 FYEKMQ (reference sequence). The CDR3 consists of 19 residues. CDR3 sequence reads: CASSSRTSGGALGQETQYF. The CDR3 nucleotides read TGTGCCAGCAGCTCTCGGACTAGCGGGGGGGCCTTAGGCCAAGAGACCCAGTACTTC.

The gene calls are TRBV27 and TRBJ2-3; 15 bases line up with TRBD2. CDR3 size: 16 residues. Germline V gives CDR1 MNHEY, CDR2 SMNVEV (reference sequence). Losses at the gene ends were 2 bases for V and 7 bases for J; bases not matched to a gene: 4. CDR3 amino acids: CASSLGTSGGRNTQYF. CDR3 DNA sequence: TGTGCCAGCAGTTTAGGGACTAGCGGGGGGAGGAATACGCAGTATTTT.

The V gene is TRBV7-3, the J gene TRBJ1-1; TRBD1 aligns across 9 bases. This CDR3 spans 13 amino acids. Germline CDR1 is SGHTA and CDR2 is FQGTGA. J lost 10 bases, V lost 5 bases, and 8 bases had no gene match. Here the CDR3 DNA reads TGTGCCAGCAGCGACACAGGGGGCGGAGGAGCTTTCTTT. Translated: CASSDTGGGGAFF. Full variable domain (outside the CDR3, taken from reference TRBV7-3 and TRBJ1-1): GAGVSQTPSNKVTEKGKYVELRCDPISGHTALYWYRQSLGQGPEFLIYFQGTGAADDSGLPNDRFFAVRPEGSVSTLKIQRTERGDSAVYLCASSDTGGGGAFFGQGTRLTVV.

The chain joins TRBV4-3 to TRBJ1-1, with a possible D match to TRBD1 (5 bases). The CDR3 sequence is 17 residues long. The germline CDR1 and CDR2 sequences are LGHNA and YSLEER. V lost 2 bases and J 4 bases, leaving 20 bases between the germline ends. In DNA, the CDR3 is TGCGCCAGCAGCCAACGCACAGTAGGCGACAGACCCACTGAAGCTTTCTTT. It translates to CASSQRTVGDRPTEAFF.

This clone appeared a few times. V gene TRBV5-1 combines with J gene TRBJ1-2; tentatively, D is TRBD1 (6 bases). Germline V gene sequence: CDR1 SGHRS, CDR2 YFSETQ. V was pared by 9 bases and J by 7 bases, with 16 bases between. There are 12 residues in the CDR3. The CDR3 DNA follows: TGCGCCACTTCGAACAGGGAGTCTGGCTACACCTTC. Protein: CATSNRESGYTF.

The chain has TRBV7-9 and TRBJ1-1; D remains unclear. The germline V and J ends were trimmed by 2 bases and 6 bases, with 13 bases remaining between them. The CDR3 has 14 residues. Germline CDR1 is SEHNR and CDR2 is FQNEAQ (reference sequence). In DNA form, the CDR3 reads TGTGCCAGCAGCTTAATTCGGTCCCCCCCTGAAGCTTTCTTT. This codes for CASSLIRSPPEAFF.

V gene TRBV7-2 combines with J gene TRBJ2-7; maybe TRBD1 (5 bases). The length of the CDR3 is 17 residues. Trimming stripped 5 bases from V and 1 base from J, with 21 bases between. The germline CDR1 and CDR2 sequences are SGHTA and FQGNSA. CDR3 sequence reads: CASSDARRQRKSYEQYF. For the CDR3, the DNA is TGTGCCAGCAGCGATGCTCGTCGACAGAGGAAGTCCTACGAGCAGTACTTC.

The rearrangement joins TRBV12-5 to TRBJ2-7; 8 nucleotides agree with TRBD1. Germline V gene sequence: CDR1 LGHNT, CDR2 FRNRAP. The CDR3 length is 16 residues. V lost 1 base and J lost 2; bases outside the gene matches: 7. The CDR3 nucleotides read TGTGCTAGTGGTTTGGCTCCCGGGACAGGTCCCTACGAGCAGTACTTC. It translates to CASGLAPGTGPYEQYF.

V gene TRBV15 combines with J gene TRBJ1-4; D is uncertain. The V and J ends lost 0 bases and 7 bases respectively, with 6 bases between them. The length of the CDR3 is 13 residues. Germline lookup yields CDR1 LNHNV and CDR2 YYDKDF (reference sequence). The CDR3 protein is CATSRETGEKLFF. DNA of the CDR3: TGTGCCACCAGCAGAGAAACCGGTGAAAAACTGTTTTTT.

The chain uses TRBV7-9 and TRBJ2-1; TRBD1 might be the D (6 bases). CDR3 size: 15 residues. Per germline, CDR1 SEHNR and CDR2 FQNEAQ (reference sequence). The V end was cut by 3 bases, the J end by 4 bases, with 13 bases between. The CDR3 coding sequence is TGTGCCAGCAGCTTGATTAGGGGGAGATACAATGAGCAGTTCTTC. Translation gives CASSLIRGRYNEQFF.

The V gene is TRBV19, the J gene TRBJ2-5; unclear D gene. V shed 9 bases and J shed 0 bases, with 11 bases lying between them. This CDR3 is built from 13 residues. Germline V lookup: CDR1 LNHDA, CDR2 SQIVND (reference sequence). The CDR3 here is CASAAPDQETQYF. The CDR3 region has the DNA TGTGCCAGCGCAGCGCCGGACCAAGAGACCCAGTACTTC.

A note on this clone: The CDR3 end shows no conserved phenylalanine or tryptophan, and so a read error is likely. It is unclear where the CDR3 begins or ends on the DNA, so no DNA is shown, and the CDR3 is as TCRdb lists it. The chain carries TRBV5-4 and TRBJ1-1; the listed D gene, TRBD1, was not tested against the DNA. Per germline, CDR1 SGHNT and CDR2 YYREEE (reference sequence). A total of 13 residues make up the CDR3, ends included. CDR3 residues: CASISLGTRRGLC.

The chain couples TRBV4-2 to TRBJ2-1; 8 bases map to TRBD2. The CDR3 runs to 17 residues. CDR1 LGHNA and CDR2 YNFKEQ come from the germline V gene. V trimming: 3 bases; J trimming: 10 bases; junction bases outside the gene matches: 17. CDR3 residues: CASSQGERGPRGKEQFF. The CDR3 DNA follows: TGTGCCAGCAGCCAGGGGGAGCGGGGGCCGCGGGGGAAAGAGCAGTTCTTC.

J is TRBJ2-1 and V is TRBV19; tentative D call: TRBD2 (6 bases). Trimming shortened V by 5 bases and J by 1 base, and 24 bases separated the two germline ends. Per germline, CDR1 LNHDA and CDR2 SQIVND (reference sequence). This CDR3 region has 19 residues. The CDR3: CASSGKGLRGLESYNEQFF. The CDR3 DNA is TGTGCCAGTAGTGGGAAGGGGTTGCGGGGTCTAGAATCCTACAATGAGCAGTTCTTC.

This chain connects TRBV21-1 to TRBJ1-1; the table names TRBD1, a call not compared with the DNA. TRBV21-1 is described as a pseudogene. This CDR3 spans 17 amino acids. CDR3 sequence: CASSKEGNRGICTEAFF. The CDR3 coding sequence is TGTGCCAGCAGCAAAGAAGGGAACAGGGGGATTTGCACTGAAGCTTTCTTT.

This chain links TRBV6-9 with TRBJ2-7, with 7 bases identical to TRBD1. This CDR3 contains 14 residues. V lost 11 bases to trimming and J lost 3 bases; unmatched junction nucleotides: 13. The germline CDR1 and CDR2 sequences are MNHGY and SVAAGI. CDR3 amino acids: CAAGQETNGYEQYF. CDR3 bases: TGTGCCGCCGGACAGGAGACCAACGGCTACGAGCAGTACTTC.

The chain combines TRBV5-1 with TRBJ2-1; 7 bases map to TRBD2. Trimming removed 4 bases from V and 5 bases from J; junction bases left unmatched: 9. The CDR3 is 15 residues long. Germline CDR1 and CDR2: SGHRS and YFSETQ. CDR3 nucleotides: TGCGCCAGCAGCCGATTAGGACTAGACGACAATGAGCAGTTCTTC. Translating gives CASSRLGLDDNEQFF.

The rearrangement links TRBV5-1 to TRBJ1-3, with 7 bases that match TRBD1. The CDR3 contains 16 residues. J lost 0 bases, V lost 3 bases, and 6 bases had no gene match. Germline V gene data show CDR1 as SGHRS and CDR2 as YFSETQ. CDR3 in amino acids: CASSYPGGPSGNTIYF. CDR3 sequence (DNA): TGCGCCAGCAGCTATCCAGGGGGACCCTCTGGAAACACCATATATTTT.

The chain links TRBV7-3 to TRBJ1-2; possibly TRBD1 for D (5 bases). Germline V lookup: CDR1 SGHTA, CDR2 FQGTGA. The CDR3 has 15 residues. The germline V and J ends were trimmed by 4 bases and 5 bases, with 17 bases remaining between them. The CDR3 protein is CASSSRQPLPYGYTF. The CDR3 DNA reads TGTGCCAGCAGCTCCCGACAGCCGCTACCGTATGGCTACACCTTC. Looking up the rest from reference TRBV7-3 and TRBJ1-2 gives the full variable domain: GAGVSQTPSNKVTEKGKYVELRCDPISGHTALYWYRQSLGQGPEFLIYFQGTGAADDSGLPNDRFFAVRPEGSVSTLKIQRTERGDSAVYLCASSSRQPLPYGYTFGSGTRLTVV.